This T cell receptor (beta chain) comes out of a study of immune evolution from preneoplasia to lung adenocarcinoma. The CDR3 covers 13 residues. Trimming pared 6 bases from V and 4 bases from J, leaving 12 bases between. Germline CDR1 and CDR2: MNHNS and SASEGT. TCRdb keeps only in-frame clones here, not all; method: immunoSEQ multiplex PCR. The repertoire holds several thousand clones, with about 80% as singletons. Resections took place in Japan or China from about 2014 to 2017. Remarks on this clone: The antigen is not known.

Study-level points and caveats: Top clone frequencies peaked in normal lung, apparently declining through invasive adenocarcinoma. Later-stage lesions appeared to have more T cells, more diversity, less clonality.

The chain carries TRBV6-1 and TRBJ1-2, with D hard to call. Sequencing was done on a sample of FFPE minimally invasive lung adenocarcinoma tissue. This TCR derives from a person aged 65 to 85 with lung adenocarcinoma. The CDR3 is CASRGWTVYGYTF. As DNA, the CDR3 is TGTGCCAGCAGAGGTTGGACGGTCTATGGCTACACCTTC.